This T cell receptor (beta chain) was sequenced in a study of spatial heterogeneity in lung cancer. The presence of a unique molecular identifier marked each TCR cDNA molecule. TCRdb reanalysed the 5' RACE reads using MiXCR and keeps one entry per CDR3 protein. The table includes about 10,000 distinct CDR3 sequences, over 4.5% detected once. Indicated time point: sample taken at primary tumor resection. Sequencing was performed on whole RNA extracted from tumor and nontumor lung tissue, or from frozen PBMC, and the material was left unsorted. This clonotype was counted at least ten times. CDR3 size: 15 residues. Germline assignment: CDR1 MNHNY and CDR2 SVGAGI (reference sequence). V was cut by 4 bases and J by 1 base, with 12 bases left in between.

This sequence was found in a male donor with early-stage non-small cell lung cancer. This sequence joins TRBV6-6 and TRBJ2-3; possible D gene TRBD2, 6 bases. This specimen was PBMCs, taken at surgery. DNA of the CDR3: TGTGCCAGCAGTTCCCTCAAGCGGGGCACAGATACGCAGTATTTT. Amino acids: CASSSLKRGTDTQYF.